This entry lists 14 T cell receptor beta chains sequenced from one sample in a study of blood T cell repertoires in COVID-19. Repertoires were generated with immunoSEQ multiplex PCR, while TCRdb's copy carries only in-frame clones and drops some. The sample gives over 200,000 clones, 84% of which show up once; roughly 7.6% is in the top ten. Sequencing was performed on peripheral blood. The receptors were gathered from a woman aged 80 or over with COVID-19, enrolled during active disease.

The V and J genes are TRBV20-1 and TRBJ2-7, with no clear D. The CDR3 runs to 11 residues. From germline, CDR1 is DFQATT and CDR2 SNEGSKA (reference sequence). V lost 7 bases, J lost 1 base, and 8 bases lay in between. The chain's CDR3 is CSGGLSYEQYF. CDR3 bases: TGCAGTGGCGGTTTGTCCTACGAGCAGTACTTC.

The V and J genes are TRBV10-3 and TRBJ2-3; the D gene is possibly TRBD1 (5 bases). In germline, CDR1 is ENHRY, CDR2 SYGVKD. V was clipped by 0 bases and J by 6 bases, with 10 bases between them. The CDR3 consists of 14 residues. For the CDR3, the DNA is TGTGCCATCAGTGAGTCCGCAGGGTTGGATACGCAGTATTTT. As protein: CAISESAGLDTQYF.

CDR3 DNA: TGTGCCAGCTGGGACGCGGGGGGCTTCTATGGCTACACCTTC. It specifies CASWDAGGFYGYTF. The rearrangement joins TRBV19 to TRBJ1-2; D is possibly TRBD1 (6 bases). This CDR3 region has 14 residues. Trimming cost V 9 bases and J 4 bases, with 18 bases left between them. Germline V gene data show CDR1 as LNHDA and CDR2 as SQIVND (reference sequence).

The CDR3: CASSGPRGAYEQYF. DNA of the CDR3: TGTGCCAGCAGCGGGCCTCGGGGGGCATACGAGCAGTACTTC. This chain joins TRBV7-9 and TRBJ2-7; TRBD2 might be the D (7 bases). The V gene's germline CDR1 is SEHNR and CDR2 FQNEAQ (reference sequence). This CDR3 has 14 residues. Trimming left V 5 bases short and J 4 bases short, with 15 bases between.

The V call is TRBV14, the J call TRBJ1-3; no clear D. The CDR3 spans 14 residues. Germline V CDR1 and CDR2: SGHDN, FVKESK. Trimming left V 4 bases short and J 9 bases short, with 16 bases between. The CDR3 nucleotides are TGTGCCAGCAGCCGGGCCGACCCGCCCCCCACCATATATTTT. This codes for CASSRADPPPTIYF.

V is TRBV27 and J is TRBJ1-6, with TRBD1 as a possible D gene (6 bases). The CDR3 is made up of 15 amino acids. Germline CDR1 and CDR2: MNHEY and SMNVEV (reference sequence). Trimming removed 2 bases at V and 5 bases at J, with 10 bases between. The CDR3 loop is CASSLEGHHNSPLHF. DNA of the CDR3: TGTGCCAGCAGTTTAGAGGGACACCATAATTCACCCCTCCACTTT.

The chain carries TRBV3-1 (or the pseudogene TRBV3-2) and TRBJ2-2; tentative D call: TRBD2 (5 bases). The CDR3 sequence is 13 residues long. Trimming pared 4 bases from V and 5 bases from J, leaving 8 bases between. Germline V gives CDR1 LGHDT, CDR2 YNNKEL (reference sequence). Written as DNA, the CDR3 is TGTGCCAGCAGCCCCCGCGGGACCGGGGAGCTGTTTTTT. It codes for CASSPRGTGELFF.

The rearrangement uses TRBV5-1 and TRBJ2-1, with D possibly matching TRBD2 (5 bases). Germline V gene lookup returns CDR1 SGHRS and CDR2 YFSETQ. V was pared by 4 bases and J by 7 bases, with 9 bases between. The CDR3 totals 12 residues. The chain's CDR3 is CASSRLWNEQFF. CDR3 coding DNA: TGCGCCAGCAGCAGACTATGGAATGAGCAGTTCTTC.

V and J are TRBV7-7 and TRBJ2-2, with D tentatively TRBD1 (6 bases). This CDR3 is 15 amino acids long. CDR1 SSHAT and CDR2 FNYEAQ come from the germline V gene (reference sequence). The CDR3: CALGGVVANTGELFF. CDR3 bases: TGTGCTCTAGGGGGAGTCGTTGCGAACACCGGGGAGCTGTTTTTT.

The V and J genes are TRBV29-1 and TRBJ1-2; 9 bases line up with TRBD1. In germline, CDR1 is SQVTM, CDR2 ANQGSEA. J gave up 4 bases and V 1 base, and 13 bases lay outside the gene matches. This CDR3 contains 17 residues. The CDR3 bases are TGCAGCGTTGAAGCAGGCCCCGCGACAGGGGGTGGCTATGGCTACACCTTC. This encodes CSVEAGPATGGGYGYTF.

Only a few counts were recorded for this clone. The rearrangement uses TRBV6-5 and TRBJ2-7, with 7 bases lining up with TRBD2. The CDR3 sequence is 13 residues long. V trimming: 6 bases; J trimming: 5 bases; junction bases outside the gene matches: 7. Germline CDR1 MNHEY, CDR2 SVGAGI. CDR3 sequence reads: CASRPGGKDEQYF. CDR3 coding DNA: TGTGCCAGCAGGCCCGGGGGGAAAGACGAGCAGTACTTC.

The genes are TRBV6-6 and TRBJ1-1; D possibly corresponds to TRBD1 (5 bases). Looked up from germline, CDR1 is MNHNY and CDR2 is SVGAGI (reference sequence). The CDR3 spans 14 residues. V lost 5 bases, J lost 0 bases, and 10 bases lay in between. CDR3 residues: CASSGAPMNTEAFF. In DNA, the CDR3 is TGTGCCAGCAGTGGGGCTCCAATGAACACTGAAGCTTTCTTT.

The chain combines TRBV5-1 with TRBJ2-1; the match to TRBD2 covers 9 bases. The CDR3 runs to 16 residues. Losses at the gene ends were 0 bases for V and 4 bases for J; bases not matched to a gene: 5. Germline-derived CDR1 and CDR2 are SGHRS and YFSETQ. In DNA, the CDR3 is TGCGCCAGCAGCTTGGACGGGACTAGCAGTTACAATGAGCAGTTCTTC. The encoded protein is CASSLDGTSSYNEQFF.

This clone was seen just once. The V gene is TRBV2, the J gene TRBJ2-3; the match to TRBD2 covers 14 bases. V gave up 3 bases and J gave up 6 bases; unmatched junction bases: 5. CDR3 size: 16 residues. Germline CDR1 reads SNHLY; CDR2 reads FYNNEI. CDR3: CASSETSGRVGDTQYF. Written as DNA, the CDR3 is TGTGCCAGCAGTGAGACTAGCGGGAGGGTTGGGGATACGCAGTATTTT. Complete variable domain (other parts from reference TRBV2 and TRBJ2-3): EPEVTQTPSHQVTQMGQEVILRCVPISNHLYFYWYRQILGQKVEFLVSFYNNEISEKSEIFDDQFSVERPDGSNFTLKIRSTKLEDSAMYFCASSETSGRVGDTQYFGPGTRLTVL.